The 20 T cell receptor beta chains below all came from one sample that was sequenced in a study of cytomegalovirus exposure and HLA in healthy donors. The PCR had 60 Vbeta and 13 Jbeta primers. Data came from immunoSEQ multiplex PCR; TCRdb stores just in-frame clones and leaves some out. This sample has under 250,000 clones, with roughly 85% found just once. Sequencing was performed on PBMCs. The source is a woman aged 25 to 39 in good health and CMV-seropositive.

V gene TRBV5-8 combines with J gene TRBJ2-7; D is ambiguous. The CDR3 is made up of 13 amino acids. Trimming left V 2 bases short and J 3 bases short, with 9 bases between. CDR1 SGHTS and CDR2 YDEGEE come from the germline V gene. The CDR3: CASSFGQDYEQYF. CDR3 sequence (DNA): TGTGCCAGCAGCTTTGGGCAGGACTACGAGCAGTACTTC.

The gene calls are TRBV5-6 and TRBJ2-2; D possibly corresponds to TRBD1 (7 bases). Between the trimmed V and J ends, which lost 3 bases and 5 bases, there was a span of 17 bases. The CDR3 runs to 16 residues. CDR1 is SGHDT and CDR2 is YYEEEE in the germline V gene. In nucleotides, the CDR3 is TGTGCCAGCAGCTCTAGACAGGGTGGAGGGACCGGGGAGCTGTTTTTT. This encodes CASSSRQGGGTGELFF.

The V gene is TRBV27, the J gene TRBJ1-6; a possible D gene is TRBD1 (5 bases). Germline V gene sequence: CDR1 MNHEY, CDR2 SMNVEV (reference sequence). The V end lost 3 bases, the J end lost 10 bases, and 16 bases lay between the germline ends. This CDR3 is 15 amino acids long. This CDR3 is CASSFGGGRKSPLHF. The CDR3, as DNA: TGTGCCAGCAGTTTTGGGGGGGGGAGGAAATCACCCCTCCACTTT.

The chain joins TRBV5-1 to TRBJ2-7; D is perhaps TRBD1 (6 bases). Germline CDR1 SGHRS, CDR2 YFSETQ. This CDR3 is 14 amino acids long. V lost 0 bases and J lost 2, with 9 bases in between. The DNA for the CDR3 is TGCGCCAGCAGCTTGGTAGGGGGAGCCTACGAGCAGTACTTC. This codes for CASSLVGGAYEQYF.

The chain links TRBV7-5 to TRBJ1-5; the table calls TRBD1, which could not be checked here. TRBV7-5 is shown as a pseudogene. CDR3 length: 16 amino acids. DNA for the CDR3: TGTGCCAGAAGCAAATGCACAGGGGGCGGGAATCAGCCCCAGCATTTT. This codes for CARSKCTGGGNQPQHF.

Concerning this clone: Mismatch with germline at one junction end may stem from a read error. The chain links TRBV11-2 to TRBJ2-2, with 7 bases matching TRBD2. Germline values: CDR1 SGHAT, CDR2 FQNNGV. The CDR3 extends over 16 amino acids. Here the CDR3 DNA reads TGTGCCAGCAGCTTAATCCTGGGGGGGAACACCGGGAAGCTGTTTTTT. It encodes CASSLILGGNTGKLFF.

CDR3 coding DNA: TGCGCCAGCAGCCCCCGAGGAGACGCAACTAATGAAAAACTGTTTTTT. It codes for CASSPRGDATNEKLFF. The V gene is TRBV4-3, the J gene TRBJ1-4; D ambiguous. The CDR3 runs 16 residues. Germline CDR1 reads LGHNA; CDR2 reads YSLEER. Trimming stripped 4 bases from V and 0 bases from J, with 12 bases between.

The chain employs TRBV9 and TRBJ2-1; D is perhaps TRBD2 (7 bases). Trimming cost V 7 bases and J 9 bases, with 17 bases left between them. Per germline, CDR1 SGDLS and CDR2 YYNGEE. This CDR3 has 13 amino acids. As DNA, the CDR3 is TGTGCCAGCCGTCGCTCGGGGGGCAGTGAGCAGTTCTTC. Its protein is CASRRSGGSEQFF.

The rearrangement links TRBV19 to TRBJ2-7; D is possibly TRBD2 (5 bases). V lost 4 bases, J lost 5 bases, and 15 bases lay in between. Germline values: CDR1 LNHDA, CDR2 SQIVND (reference sequence). The CDR3 runs to 14 residues. CDR3 in amino acids: CASSTVGMVHEQYF. CDR3 sequence (DNA): TGTGCCAGTAGTACCGTCGGGATGGTCCACGAGCAGTACTTC. The entire variable domain, with the rest obtained from reference TRBV19 and TRBJ2-7, is as follows: DGGITQSPKYLFRKEGQNVTLSCEQNLNHDAMYWYRQDPGQGLRLIYYSQIVNDFQKGDIAEGYSVSREKKESFPLTVTSAQKNPTAFYLCASSTVGMVHEQYFGPGTRLTVT.

The chain carries TRBV5-6 and TRBJ1-4; D possibly corresponds to TRBD1 (5 bases). V was cut by 2 bases and J by 6 bases, with 14 bases left in between. This CDR3 is 15 amino acids long. Per the germline V gene, CDR1 is SGHDT and CDR2 is YYEEEE. The CDR3 loop reads CASSLGHLGDEKLFF. Here the CDR3 DNA reads TGTGCCAGCAGCTTAGGACACCTCGGCGATGAAAAACTGTTTTTT. The variable domain in full, with the rest retrieved from reference TRBV5-6 and TRBJ1-4, is DAGVTQSPTHLIKTRGQQVTLRCSPKSGHDTVSWYQQALGQGPQFIFQYYEEEERQRGNFPDRFSGHQFPNYSSELNVNALLLGDSALYLCASSLGHLGDEKLFFGSGTQLSVL.

This clone has a single count. The chain employs TRBV7-9 and TRBJ2-5, with D unresolved. The germline CDR1 and CDR2 sequences are SEHNR and FQNEAQ (reference sequence). V shed 6 bases and J shed 5 bases, with 7 bases lying between them. The CDR3 consists of 11 residues. CDR3: CASSHGETQYF. CDR3 coding DNA: TGTGCCAGCAGTCACGGGGAGACCCAGTACTTC.

The chain joins TRBV28 to TRBJ2-3; D may be TRBD1 (5 bases). With 7 bases removed from V and 5 bases from J, the gap between germline ends came to 19 bases. CDR3 length equals 15 residues. From germline, CDR1 is MDHEN and CDR2 SYDVKM. The CDR3 nucleotides are TGTGCCAGCAATAGGGGAACCGGTTACCGAGATACGCAGTATTTT. Its translation is CASNRGTGYRDTQYF.

The table lists this clone with a count of one. This rearrangement joins TRBV18 to TRBJ1-4, with 8 bases fitting TRBD1. Trimming cost V 5 bases and J 8 bases; bases outside gene matches: 13. Germline CDR1 and CDR2: KGHSH and LQKENI. The CDR3 covers 16 residues. The CDR3 loop is CASSYRQGSFNEKLFF. The CDR3 region has the DNA TGTGCCAGCTCATACCGACAGGGGAGTTTCAACGAAAAACTGTTTTTT.

This rearrangement joins TRBV4-3 to TRBJ2-5; D uncertain. The CDR3 runs 14 residues. Germline values: CDR1 LGHNA, CDR2 YSLEER. V lost 0 bases and J 5 bases, leaving 10 bases between the germline ends. In DNA, the CDR3 is TGCGCCAGCAGCCAAGATCGTTCCGGGGAGACCCAGTACTTC. It translates to CASSQDRSGETQYF.

The chain couples TRBV6-5 to TRBJ2-5; 10 bases line up with TRBD2. The trim removed 6 bases at V and 5 bases at J, leaving 6 bases unmatched. Per the germline V gene, CDR1 is MNHEY and CDR2 is SVGAGI. The CDR3 has 14 residues. This CDR3 is CASRRGLASETQYF. The DNA of the CDR3 is TGTGCCAGCAGGCGGGGACTAGCGTCGGAGACCCAGTACTTC.

The chain combines TRBV6-5 with TRBJ1-2, with 7 bases fitting TRBD1. Germline assignment: CDR1 MNHEY and CDR2 SVGAGI. With V trimmed by 5 bases and J by 6 bases, 9 bases remained unmatched. This CDR3 comprises 14 residues. For the CDR3, the DNA is TGTGCCAGCAGTCAAACCCGGGACAGCAATGGCTACACCTTC. Protein: CASSQTRDSNGYTF.

V usage is TRBV25-1 and J usage is TRBJ1-2; D ambiguous. From germline, CDR1 is MGHDK and CDR2 SYGVNS. The CDR3 extends over 14 amino acids. The germline V and J ends were trimmed by 0 bases and 4 bases, with 9 bases remaining between them. CDR3 bases: TGTGCCAGCAGTGAATATTGGCCAGTCTATGGCTACACCTTC. This gives the protein CASSEYWPVYGYTF.

J is TRBJ2-6 and V is TRBV5-1; 7 positions agree with TRBD1. The CDR3 consists of 15 residues. Germline trimming cut 4 bases from V and 2 bases from J; bases unmatched to any gene: 3. Germline loops: CDR1 SGHRS, CDR2 YFSETQ. The CDR3 sequence is CASSTQGAGANVLTF. CDR3 DNA: TGCGCCAGCAGCACGCAGGGGGCTGGGGCCAACGTCCTGACTTTC.

The chain employs TRBV11-2 and TRBJ1-2, with 7 nucleotides matching TRBD1. J was trimmed by 5 bases and V by 6 bases; bases with no gene match: 9. Per the germline V gene, CDR1 is SGHAT and CDR2 is FQNNGV. This CDR3 comprises 14 residues. CDR3: CASSYHGQEYGYTF. The DNA for the CDR3 is TGTGCCAGCAGTTATCACGGACAGGAGTATGGCTACACCTTC.

V usage is TRBV6-1 and J usage is TRBJ1-1, with D perhaps TRBD1 (5 bases). Germline V gives CDR1 MNHNS, CDR2 SASEGT. The CDR3 is 15 residues long. Trimming stripped 1 base from V and 5 bases from J, with 14 bases between. DNA for the CDR3: TGTGCCAGCAGTGAAGGTGGCACCCGGGGGACTGAAGCTTTCTTT. As protein: CASSEGGTRGTEAFF.